One and the same sample provided the 5 T cell receptor beta chains below, sequenced in a study of beta chain features in type 1 diabetes. The whole isolated RNA underwent reverse transcription, so sequencing captured expressed TCRB transcripts. Here immunoSEQ multiplex PCR was the method, and the copy in TCRdb shows in-frame clones only, minus some. The sample carries under 300,000 clones, 27% recorded once. The sequenced sample was central memory CD4+ T cells from blood. The receptors shown here come from a man younger than 40 in good health.

This clone came up a few times. The chain has TRBV10-3 and TRBJ2-5; 7 bases match TRBD2. V lost 6 bases, J lost 2 bases, and 3 bases stayed unmatched. This CDR3 has 13 residues. CDR1 is ENHRY and CDR2 is SYGVKD in the germline V gene. CDR3 sequence: CAIRAGVQETQYF. CDR3 nucleotide sequence: TGTGCCATCAGGGCGGGGGTGCAAGAGACCCAGTACTTC.

There are a few counts of this clone. The V call is TRBV28, the J call TRBJ2-1; 10 bases are shared with TRBD2. This CDR3 is 16 amino acids long. Losses at the gene ends were 8 bases for V and 5 bases for J; bases not matched to a gene: 12. CDR1 and CDR2 from the germline V gene are MDHEN and SYDVKM. The CDR3 spells CASGYFGLAGDNEQFF. CDR3 coding DNA: TGTGCCAGCGGTTATTTCGGCCTAGCGGGAGACAATGAGCAGTTCTTC.

This clone was detected only a few times. The CDR3 DNA is TGTGCCATCAGTGCCTCTACGGAGGTCTCTGGAAACACCATATATTTT. Translation: CAISASTEVSGNTIYF. This chain uses TRBV10-3 with TRBJ1-3, with no clear D. V gave up 4 bases and J gave up 0 bases, with 13 bases separating them. The CDR3 is 16 amino acids. Looked up from germline, CDR1 is ENHRY and CDR2 is SYGVKD.

The chain recombines TRBV29-1 with TRBJ1-1; D is undetermined. Per the germline V gene, CDR1 is SQVTM and CDR2 is ANQGSEA. The V end was cut by 4 bases, the J end by 3 bases, with 6 bases between. The CDR3 spans 11 residues. The CDR3 region has the DNA TGCAGCGTTGGGGGTGACACTGAAGCTTTCTTT. Residues: CSVGGDTEAFF.

The rearrangement links TRBV30 to TRBJ2-5; D may be TRBD2 (6 bases). The CDR3 consists of 14 residues. Germline CDR1 GTSNPN, CDR2 SVGIG (reference sequence). The V gene lost 2 bases and the J gene lost 11 bases, with 21 bases spanning the gap. CDR3: CAWSPPGPTGGQYF. CDR3 in DNA: TGTGCCTGGAGTCCTCCGGGGCCTACTGGGGGGCAGTACTTC.